This T cell receptor (beta chain) was recovered during a study of blood T cell repertoires in COVID-19. In the original analysis: Using reference gene primer amplification, nucleated cell counts were estimated. Here immunoSEQ multiplex PCR was the method, and the copy in TCRdb shows in-frame clones only, minus some. The D gene and trimming were derived from the DNA, and the V and J assignments and clone size from that table. The sample includes 50,000 to 65,000 clones, around 86% of them seen just once. CDR1 and CDR2 from the germline V gene are SNHLY and FYNNEI. The CDR3 length is 16 residues. J was trimmed by 3 bases and V by 4 bases; bases with no gene match: 9.

The sample comprised peripheral blood. The J gene is TRBJ2-1, the V gene TRBV2, with 7 bases identical to TRBD2. This sequence originates from a man in his forties or fifties with active COVID-19. The chain's CDR3 is CASSVGAGVRYNEQFF. In DNA, the CDR3 is TGTGCCAGCAGTGTAGGGGCGGGAGTCCGCTACAATGAGCAGTTCTTC.